This TCR beta chain stems from a study of cytomegalovirus exposure and HLA in healthy donors. The length of the CDR3 is 13 residues. Germline assignment: CDR1 SQVTM and CDR2 ANQGSEA. The V and J ends lost 2 bases and 6 bases respectively, with 14 bases between them. PCR used 60 Vbeta primers and 13 Jbeta primers. This table comes from immunoSEQ multiplex PCR, and its TCRdb copy is limited to in-frame clones, with some not included. The repertoire includes under 150,000 clones, around 79% of them detected once, and 2.5% to 3.5% sits in the top ten. The specimen was PBMCs. The clonotype comes from a man aged 35 to 55 in good health and CMV-seropositive. The rearrangement links TRBV29-1 to TRBJ2-7; unclear D gene. Here the CDR3 reads CSVENRDGVEQYF. The CDR3 DNA follows: TGCAGCGTTGAAAATCGAGATGGTGTCGAGCAGTACTTC.